Following are 22 T cell receptor beta chains from one sample sequenced in a study of cytomegalovirus exposure and HLA in healthy donors. The PCR employed 60 Vbeta primers together with 13 Jbeta primers. TCRdb keeps only in-frame clones here, not all; method: immunoSEQ multiplex PCR. The sample yields about 180,000 clones, 75% to 90% seen once. The sequenced sample consisted of PBMCs. The receptors here all came from a boy younger than 10 in good health and CMV-seronegative.

V is TRBV4-3 and J is TRBJ2-5; D might be TRBD2 (5 bases). Germline loops: CDR1 LGHNA, CDR2 YSLEER. V lost 1 base, J lost 5 bases, and 14 bases lay in between. The CDR3 is made up of 15 amino acids. The CDR3 here is CASSQGVATGETQYF. The CDR3 DNA is TGCGCCAGCAGCCAAGGGGTGGCGACGGGGGAGACCCAGTACTTC.

The chain couples TRBV5-6 to TRBJ2-7; D ambiguous. CDR1 SGHDT and CDR2 YYEEEE come from the germline V gene. The CDR3 spans 11 residues. Trimming took 4 bases from V and 4 from J, leaving 6 bases between them. For the CDR3, the DNA is TGTGCCAGCAGCGCCGGGTACGAGCAGTACTTC. Protein product: CASSAGYEQYF. Complete variable domain (other parts from reference TRBV5-6 and TRBJ2-7): DAGVTQSPTHLIKTRGQQVTLRCSPKSGHDTVSWYQQALGQGPQFIFQYYEEEERQRGNFPDRFSGHQFPNYSSELNVNALLLGDSALYLCASSAGYEQYFGPGTRLTVT.

The chain couples TRBV6-1 to TRBJ2-2, with D hard to call. In germline, CDR1 is MNHNS, CDR2 SASEGT. The CDR3 loop spans 15 amino acids. V shed 7 bases and J shed 0 bases, with 12 bases lying between them. CDR3 amino acids: CASTSQRTNTGELFF. CDR3 DNA sequence: TGTGCCAGCACCTCACAGAGAACGAACACCGGGGAGCTGTTTTTT.

A few counts support this clone. The V and J genes are TRBV9 and TRBJ1-6, with 9 bases aligning to TRBD1. With V trimmed by 2 bases and J by 7 bases, 4 bases remained unmatched. This CDR3 spans 15 amino acids. Germline loops: CDR1 SGDLS, CDR2 YYNGEE. The DNA of the CDR3 is TGTGCCAGCAGCGTCGCGGGACAGGGAAATTCACCCCTCCACTTT. As protein: CASSVAGQGNSPLHF.

The CDR3 region has the DNA TGTGCCAGCAGCGAATCCGGGACAGGGGGGACTGAAGCTTTCTTT. Its protein product is CASSESGTGGTEAFF. The chain combines TRBV9 with TRBJ1-1, with 11 bases aligning to TRBD1. CDR3 length: 15 residues. V lost 3 bases, J lost 5 bases, and 6 bases stayed unmatched. Germline V gene data show CDR1 as SGDLS and CDR2 as YYNGEE.

CDR3 sequence (DNA): TGCGCCAGCAGCTCAGGGACAGGGGGCGAAAAACTGTTTTTT. Translating gives CASSSGTGGEKLFF. This chain joins TRBV5-1 and TRBJ1-4; 12 bases fit TRBD1. The CDR3 contains 14 residues. Germline-derived CDR1 and CDR2 are SGHRS and YFSETQ. The trim removed 3 bases at V and 8 bases at J, leaving 2 bases unmatched.

The chain carries TRBV30 and TRBJ1-3; 10 bases match TRBD1. With V trimmed by 3 bases and J by 4 bases, 9 bases remained unmatched. Per the germline V gene, CDR1 is GTSNPN and CDR2 is SVGIG (reference sequence). The CDR3 length is 16 residues. CDR3 residues: CAWRKKGQGWGNTIYF. CDR3 nucleotides: TGTGCCTGGAGGAAGAAGGGACAGGGGTGGGGAAACACCATATATTTT.

The rearrangement joins TRBV2 to TRBJ2-3; the match to TRBD2 covers 8 bases. The V gene end was trimmed by 2 bases and the J gene end by 9 bases; junction bases not matched to a gene: 10. This CDR3 region has 15 residues. Germline assignment: CDR1 SNHLY and CDR2 FYNNEI. CDR3 sequence: CASSERGGNAFTQYF. CDR3 coding DNA: TGTGCCAGCAGTGAACGGGGGGGCAATGCGTTCACGCAGTATTTT.

This rearrangement joins TRBV19 to TRBJ2-3, with 7 nucleotides matching TRBD1. The CDR3 runs to 14 residues. Germline assignment: CDR1 LNHDA and CDR2 SQIVND (reference sequence). Trimming took 5 bases from V and 4 from J; bases not matched to a gene: 6. Here the CDR3 DNA reads TGTGCCAGTAGTCGGACAGGTGGGTCAGATACGCAGTATTTT. Translated: CASSRTGGSDTQYF. The full variable domain, in which reference TRBV19 and TRBJ2-3 provide the parts outside the CDR3, is DGGITQSPKYLFRKEGQNVTLSCEQNLNHDAMYWYRQDPGQGLRLIYYSQIVNDFQKGDIAEGYSVSREKKESFPLTVTSAQKNPTAFYLCASSRTGGSDTQYFGPGTRLTVL.

The CDR3 loop is CASSQDTSRGASYEQYF. The CDR3 DNA follows: TGCGCCAGCAGCCAAGATACCTCCAGGGGCGCCTCCTACGAGCAGTACTTC. The V gene is TRBV4-3, the J gene TRBJ2-7; possible D gene TRBD1, 6 bases. With 0 bases removed from V and 0 bases from J, the gap between germline ends came to 15 bases. The CDR3 runs 17 residues. The germline V gene has CDR1 LGHNA and CDR2 YSLEER.

This clone was seen a handful of times. This chain uses TRBV11-2 with TRBJ2-3, with TRBD2 identical over 14 bases. This CDR3 spans 15 amino acids. Germline CDR1 is SGHAT and CDR2 is FQNNGV. J gave up 14 bases and V 5 bases, and 12 bases lay outside the gene matches. CDR3 sequence: CASSARTSGRPEGYF. The CDR3 coding sequence is TGTGCCAGCAGCGCTCGGACTAGCGGGAGGCCCGAGGGGTATTTT.

For this clone: The junction departs from germline at one end; a sequencing error may be responsible. Other DNA sequences in the same sample also yield this CDR3. V gene TRBV12-5 combines with J gene TRBJ1-1, with unresolved D. The CDR3 runs 13 residues. CDR1 is LGHNT and CDR2 is FRNRAP in the germline V gene. The chain's CDR3 is CASELSSNTEAFF. For the CDR3, the DNA is TGCGCTAGTGAACTTTCGTCGAACACTGAAGCTTTCTTT. Drawing the rest from reference TRBV12-5 and TRBJ1-1, the complete variable domain is DARVTQTPRHKVTEMGQEVTMRCQPILGHNTVFWYRQTMMQGLELLAYFRNRAPLDDSGMPKDRFSAEMPDATLATLKIQPSEPRDSAVYFCASELSSNTEAFFGQGTRLTVV.

The rearrangement joins TRBV4-3 to TRBJ1-1, with 8 bases identical to TRBD1. The trim removed 3 bases at V and 4 bases at J, leaving 7 bases unmatched. Per the germline V gene, CDR1 is LGHNA and CDR2 is YSLEER. This CDR3 has 15 amino acids. CDR3 residues: CASSHLQGGGTEAFF. Written as DNA, the CDR3 is TGCGCCAGCAGCCACCTACAGGGGGGTGGCACTGAAGCTTTCTTT.

This chain joins TRBV6-5 and TRBJ1-4; 7 nucleotides agree with TRBD1. V was clipped by 6 bases and J by 8 bases; unmatched bases: 6. The CDR3 is 13 amino acids. Germline-derived CDR1 and CDR2 are MNHEY and SVGAGI. The CDR3 DNA reads TGTGCCAGCAGCCCAGACAGGGAAGAAAAACTGTTTTTT. It translates to CASSPDREEKLFF.

J is TRBJ2-1 and V is TRBV4-3; TRBD2 might be the D (5 bases). The CDR3 is made up of 14 amino acids. Germline CDR1 reads LGHNA; CDR2 reads YSLEER. The V end was cut by 2 bases, the J end by 5 bases, with 10 bases between. The CDR3 is CASSQSLGDNEQFF. The CDR3 DNA follows: TGCGCCAGCAGCCAATCTCTCGGGGACAATGAGCAGTTCTTC.

As regards this clone: Relative to the germline gene, one junction end is altered; a read error may explain this. This sequence joins TRBV7-2 and TRBJ1-1, with D possibly TRBD1 on 6 matching bases. CDR1 is SGHTA, CDR2 FQGNSA, per germline. CDR3 length: 15 amino acids. This CDR3 reads CASTLRGAGDTEAFF. In nucleotides, the CDR3 is TGTGCCAGCACCTTAAGGGGGGCGGGGGACACTGAAGCTTTCTTT. Full variable domain (rest looked up from reference TRBV7-2 and TRBJ1-1): GAGVSQSPSNKVTEKGKDVELRCDPISGHTALYWYRQSLGQGLEFLIYFQGNSAPDKSGLPSDRFSAERTGGSVSTLTIQRTQQEDSAVYLCASTLRGAGDTEAFFGQGTRLTVV.

This clone was detected only a few times. The chain is built from TRBV27 and TRBJ2-1; the match to TRBD2 covers 14 bases. Per the germline V gene, CDR1 is MNHEY and CDR2 is SMNVEV (reference sequence). With 5 bases clipped from V and 7 bases from J, the junction kept 13 bases outside the gene matches. The CDR3 spans 18 residues. As DNA, the CDR3 is TGTGCCAGCAGTCCCCGGACTAGCGGGAGGCCAGTAGGTAATGAGCAGTTCTTC. It is translated as CASSPRTSGRPVGNEQFF.

This clone was seen just once. The V call is TRBV30, the J call TRBJ1-1; 7 bases are shared with TRBD1. The CDR3 spans 16 residues. V shed 0 bases, J shed 5 bases, and the junction held 12 bases outside the gene matches. CDR1 is GTSNPN and CDR2 is SVGIG in the germline V gene (reference sequence). In nucleotides, the CDR3 is TGTGCCTGGAGTGTTGCCGAGGGGGCATTGTGGACTGAAGCTTTCTTT. Protein sequence: CAWSVAEGALWTEAFF.

This clone came up once. The rearrangement links TRBV28 to TRBJ2-4, with D possibly being TRBD2 (5 bases). From germline, CDR1 is MDHEN and CDR2 SYDVKM. V dropped 7 bases and J dropped 6 bases, with 10 bases sitting between them. The CDR3 has 12 amino acids. In DNA form, the CDR3 reads TGTGCCAGCACGGGAACTACAAACATTCAGTACTTC. Its translation is CASTGTTNIQYF.

This chain uses TRBV2 with TRBJ1-5, with 7 bases that match TRBD1. Germline loops: CDR1 SNHLY, CDR2 FYNNEI. Losses at the gene ends were 3 bases for V and 6 bases for J; bases not matched to a gene: 8. This CDR3 spans 15 amino acids. The CDR3 is CASSDEGAKGQPQHF. The CDR3 nucleotides are TGTGCCAGCAGTGATGAGGGGGCGAAGGGTCAGCCCCAGCATTTT.

The chain links TRBV4-1 to TRBJ2-7; TRBD2 matches at 11 bases. The V gene end was trimmed by 3 bases and the J gene end by 2 bases; junction bases not matched to a gene: 15. This CDR3 is built from 19 residues. Germline V gene data show CDR1 as MGHRA and CDR2 as YSYEKL. The CDR3 loop reads CASSHRPGLAEGRTYEQYF. The CDR3 coding sequence is TGCGCCAGCAGCCACAGACCGGGACTAGCGGAAGGGAGAACCTACGAGCAGTACTTC.

The chain has TRBV9 and TRBJ2-7; TRBD1 agrees at 7 bases. Losses at the gene ends were 1 base for V and 6 bases for J; bases not matched to a gene: 13. The CDR3 has 16 amino acids. Looked up from germline, CDR1 is SGDLS and CDR2 is YYNGEE. The DNA for the CDR3 is TGTGCCAGCAGCGTAAGGGGCTTGACAGGGCTTAGCGAGCAGTACGTC. Its translation: CASSVRGLTGLSEQYV.